Below are 26 T cell receptor beta chains sequenced from a single sample in a study of T cell responses to AZD1222 COVID-19 vaccine. Only in-frame clones appear in the TCRdb table, and some are missing; sequencing was by immunoSEQ multiplex PCR. The repertoire includes about 83,000 clones, around 93% of them detected once, and around 26% sits in the top ten. Sequenced material: peripheral blood, taken 28 days after the second AZD1222 dose. These receptor sequences come from an adult who received the AZD1222 COVID-19 vaccine.

The J gene is TRBJ1-6, the V gene TRBV7-2; D is undetermined. The CDR3 covers 14 residues. The germline gives CDR1 SGHTA, CDR2 FQGNSA. The V end was cut by 3 bases, the J end by 7 bases, with 10 bases between. The CDR3 is CASSFRVPNSPLHF. The CDR3 bases are TGTGCCAGCAGCTTTAGGGTACCAAATTCACCCCTCCACTTT.

This chain uses TRBV5-1 with TRBJ2-5; 7 nucleotides agree with TRBD2. The CDR3 extends over 14 amino acids. CDR1 and CDR2 (germline): SGHRS, YFSETQ. J gave up 4 bases and V 0 bases, and 3 bases lay outside the gene matches. The CDR3 loop is CASSLAAGAETQYF. CDR3 bases: TGCGCCAGCAGCTTGGCTGCGGGAGCAGAGACCCAGTACTTC.

This chain links TRBV19 with TRBJ2-3; unclear D gene. CDR1 and CDR2 (germline): LNHDA, SQIVND (reference sequence). The V gene lost 9 bases and the J gene lost 6 bases, with 10 bases spanning the gap. The CDR3 loop spans 11 amino acids. Here the CDR3 reads CASGQSDTQYF. CDR3 coding DNA: TGTGCCAGCGGGCAGTCCGATACGCAGTATTTT.

The rearrangement links TRBV27 to TRBJ1-6, with D tentatively TRBD1 (6 bases). V was clipped by 7 bases and J by 5 bases, with 9 bases between them. There are 13 residues in the CDR3. The germline V gene has CDR1 MNHEY and CDR2 SMNVEV (reference sequence). CDR3 coding DNA: TGTGCCAGCAAGGGACACGATAATTCACCCCTCCACTTT. Protein: CASKGHDNSPLHF.

The rearrangement links TRBV4-1 to TRBJ2-5; D is unresolved. The CDR3 sequence is 15 residues long. V was pared by 0 bases and J by 5 bases, with 13 bases between. Germline CDR1 and CDR2: MGHRA and YSYEKL. In DNA, the CDR3 is TGCGCCAGCAGCCAAGAGTCGGCAGAAGGGGAGACCCAGTACTTC. Its protein product is CASSQESAEGETQYF.

V is TRBV6-5 and J is TRBJ1-2; 7 positions match TRBD1. Germline values: CDR1 MNHEY, CDR2 SVGAGI. The CDR3 length is 13 residues. V dropped 6 bases and J dropped 7; count of bases not matched to a gene: 8. The CDR3 is CASSPTGDGGYTF. Here the CDR3 DNA reads TGTGCCAGCAGCCCCACAGGGGACGGTGGCTACACCTTC.

The V gene is TRBV6-4, the J gene TRBJ2-1; 12 bases match TRBD2. CDR1 is MRHNA and CDR2 is SNTAGT in the germline V gene. The junction had 2 bases not matched to a gene; V was cut back by 3 bases and J by 5 bases. The CDR3 is 15 amino acids. CDR3 nucleotide sequence: TGTGCCAGCAGTGAACTAGCGGGAGGACACAATGAGCAGTTCTTC. Translating gives CASSELAGGHNEQFF.

J is TRBJ1-2 and V is TRBV24-1; D is unresolved. The CDR3 is made up of 13 amino acids. CDR1 KGHDR and CDR2 SFDVKD come from the germline V gene. V was pared by 3 bases and J by 7 bases, with 11 bases between. CDR3 region: CATSDQRAGGYTF. The CDR3, as DNA: TGTGCCACCAGTGATCAGCGGGCGGGTGGCTACACCTTC.

The chain couples TRBV7-9 to TRBJ1-4, with a possible D match to TRBD1 (6 bases). The CDR3 contains 15 residues. Germline CDR1 reads SEHNR; CDR2 reads FQNEAQ (reference sequence). Trimming pared 6 bases from V and 1 base from J, leaving 12 bases between. CDR3 in DNA: TGTGCCAGCAGTTCCGGACAGCTAACTAATGAAAAACTGTTTTTT. Its translation is CASSSGQLTNEKLFF.

The genes are TRBV18 and TRBJ2-1, with a tentative D call TRBD2 (6 bases). V was trimmed by 0 bases and J by 15 bases, leaving 12 bases between them. The CDR3 runs to 12 residues. The germline V gene encodes CDR1 KGHSH and CDR2 LQKENI. CDR3 region: CASSPPDYPGFF. DNA of the CDR3: TGTGCCAGCTCACCACCGGACTACCCCGGGTTCTTC. Together with reference TRBV18 and TRBJ2-1, the CDR3 gives the full variable domain: NAGVMQNPRHLVRRRGQEARLRCSPMKGHSHVYWYRQLPEEGLKFMVYLQKENIIDESGMPKERFSAEFPKEGPSILRIQQVVRGDSAAYFCASSPPDYPGFFGPGTRLTVL.

In its sample, this clone was seen once. This chain joins TRBV2 and TRBJ2-3, with 9 bases matching TRBD2. V trimming: 6 bases; J trimming: 2 bases; junction bases outside the gene matches: 15. From germline, CDR1 is SNHLY and CDR2 FYNNEI. This CDR3 comprises 18 residues. The CDR3 loop reads CASRPFRGLATSTDTQYF. The CDR3 DNA follows: TGTGCCAGCAGACCCTTCCGCGGACTAGCGACCTCCACAGATACGCAGTATTTT.

The chain is built from TRBV11-2 and TRBJ2-3; D remains unclear. CDR1 SGHAT and CDR2 FQNNGV come from the germline V gene. V lost 2 bases and J lost 6, with 12 bases in between. This CDR3 region has 14 residues. CDR3 loop: CASSLNPPYDTQYF. CDR3 nucleotide sequence: TGTGCCAGCAGCTTAAACCCGCCGTACGATACGCAGTATTTT.

This clone was observed a handful of times. The chain uses TRBV19 and TRBJ2-7; D is uncertain. CDR3 length equals 14 residues. V lost 2 bases and J 3 bases, leaving 11 bases between the germline ends. Germline V gives CDR1 LNHDA, CDR2 SQIVND (reference sequence). CDR3: CASSIRVGSYEQYF. The CDR3 bases are TGTGCCAGTAGTATAAGGGTCGGCAGCTACGAGCAGTACTTC.

The V call is TRBV5-1, the J call TRBJ2-3, with D unresolved. Trimming pared 0 bases from V and 2 bases from J, leaving 13 bases between. The CDR3 consists of 16 residues. Germline CDR1 reads SGHRS; CDR2 reads YFSETQ. The CDR3 nucleotides are TGCGCCAGCAGCTTGGCCTCAGCGTATCCCACAGATACGCAGTATTTT. It translates to CASSLASAYPTDTQYF.

A remark on this clone: A much larger clone differs by one base, so this may be a read error. The chain recombines TRBV6-1 with TRBJ1-5; D uncertain. The CDR3 covers 15 residues. Germline V lookup: CDR1 MNHNS, CDR2 SASEGT. The CDR3 reads CAGSDLDGGNQPQHF. The DNA of the CDR3 is TGTGCCGGCAGTGACCTCGATGGTGGCAATCAGCCCCAGCATTTT.

The V gene is TRBV24-1, the J gene TRBJ2-5, with 7 bases identical to TRBD2. The CDR3 is made up of 17 amino acids. Looked up from germline, CDR1 is KGHDR and CDR2 is SFDVKD. The V segment lost 1 base and the J segment 4 bases; nucleotides outside the gene matches: 11. The CDR3 bases are TGTGCCACCAGTGATTTTGGGACTACCTTCACAAGAGAGACCCAGTACTTC. It specifies CATSDFGTTFTRETQYF.

V and J are TRBV19 and TRBJ2-3; D gene unclear. The V end lost 10 bases, the J end lost 2 bases, and 13 bases lay between the germline ends. The germline CDR1 and CDR2 sequences are LNHDA and SQIVND (reference sequence). The CDR3 is 13 amino acids. The CDR3 coding sequence is TGTGCCACCGCCCGACTGTTCACAGATACGCAGTATTTT. It translates to CATARLFTDTQYF. The whole variable domain, remainder taken from reference TRBV19 and TRBJ2-3, is DGGITQSPKYLFRKEGQNVTLSCEQNLNHDAMYWYRQDPGQGLRLIYYSQIVNDFQKGDIAEGYSVSREKKESFPLTVTSAQKNPTAFYLCATARLFTDTQYFGPGTRLTVL.

The chain uses TRBV4-1 and TRBJ1-3, with a possible D match to TRBD1 (5 bases). Germline CDR1 and CDR2: MGHRA and YSYEKL. Trimming shortened V by 1 base and J by 2 bases, and 9 bases separated the two germline ends. This CDR3 comprises 15 residues. The CDR3 nucleotides are TGCGCCAGCAGCCAAGCCGCAGGGCCTGGAAACACCATATATTTT. It specifies CASSQAAGPGNTIYF.

The rearrangement joins TRBV11-2 to TRBJ2-3; possibly TRBD1 or TRBD2 for D (5 bases each). CDR1 and CDR2 (germline): SGHAT, FQNNGV. V lost 5 bases, J lost 0 bases, and 12 bases lay in between. The CDR3 runs 15 residues. The CDR3, as DNA: TGTGCCAGCAGCCGAGACGGGGCGAGCACAGATACGCAGTATTTT. It specifies CASSRDGASTDTQYF.

The chain carries TRBV5-1 and TRBJ1-1, with a weak D call TRBD1 (5 bases). Trimming pared 0 bases from V and 4 bases from J, leaving 10 bases between. This CDR3 is 14 amino acids long. The germline CDR1 and CDR2 sequences are SGHRS and YFSETQ. Written as DNA, the CDR3 is TGCGCCAGCAGCTTGGATTTTGGGGGCACTGAAGCTTTCTTT. It encodes CASSLDFGGTEAFF. The whole variable domain, filled in from reference TRBV5-1 and TRBJ1-1, reads KAGVTQTPRYLIKTRGQQVTLSCSPISGHRSVSWYQQTPGQGLQFLFEYFSETQRNKGNFPGRFSGRQFSNSRSEMNVSTLELGDSALYLCASSLDFGGTEAFFGQGTRLTVV.

The chain has TRBV2 and TRBJ1-4, with D uncertain. CDR3 length: 10 residues. Trimming took off 3 bases at V and 11 bases at J, with 4 bases between the two ends. Germline assignment: CDR1 SNHLY and CDR2 FYNNEI. CDR3 bases: TGTGCCAGCAGTGACAGCAAACTGTTTTTT. Protein sequence: CASSDSKLFF.

The V call is TRBV9, the J call TRBJ2-7; D tentatively reads TRBD1 or TRBD2 (7 bases each). Trimming removed 0 bases from V and 2 bases from J, with 15 bases in between. Looked up from germline, CDR1 is SGDLS and CDR2 is YYNGEE. The CDR3 length is 16 residues. The CDR3 protein is CASSVGGEGAAYEQYF. In DNA, the CDR3 is TGTGCCAGCAGCGTAGGAGGGGAGGGGGCCGCCTACGAGCAGTACTTC.

This chain links TRBV5-3 with TRBJ2-7; D tentatively reads TRBD1 or TRBD2 (5 bases each). TRBV5-3 is an open reading frame whose function is uncertain. With 4 bases removed from V and 2 bases from J, the gap between germline ends came to 13 bases. The CDR3 loop spans 14 amino acids. The CDR3 here is CARSLVGGPYEQYF. CDR3 bases: TGTGCCAGAAGCCTGGTTGGGGGTCCCTACGAGCAGTACTTC.

This sequence joins TRBV7-9 and TRBJ2-5; 11 nucleotides align to TRBD2. V shed 3 bases and J 1 base; nucleotides not matched to a gene: 1. Germline CDR1 SEHNR, CDR2 FQNEAQ (reference sequence). This CDR3 contains 15 residues. The chain's CDR3 is CASSLTSGTQETQYF. The CDR3 DNA is TGTGCCAGCAGCTTGACTAGCGGGACCCAAGAGACCCAGTACTTC.

The rearrangement joins TRBV30 to TRBJ2-3, with 12 nucleotides matching TRBD2. This CDR3 spans 15 amino acids. CDR1 is GTSNPN and CDR2 is SVGIG in the germline V gene (reference sequence). V gave up 3 bases and J gave up 2 bases; unmatched junction bases: 3. DNA of the CDR3: TGTGCCTGGAGCGGACTAGCGGGAATCACAGATACGCAGTATTTT. It translates to CAWSGLAGITDTQYF.

A single count supports this clone. The chain joins TRBV11-2 to TRBJ2-5; 8 bases agree with TRBD2. The CDR3 contains 15 residues. Germline trimming cut 6 bases from V and 4 bases from J; bases unmatched to any gene: 10. Germline lookup yields CDR1 SGHAT and CDR2 FQNNGV. The CDR3 DNA follows: TGTGCCAGCAGGACCCCCGGGGGGGGTAGAGAGACCCAGTACTTC. Translation gives CASRTPGGGRETQYF.